The sequence of this T cell receptor (beta chain) was determined in a study of shared clonotypes between healthy human individuals. Study-wide results and limits: Clonotypes that were shared across four donors made up approximately 5% of naive CD4 clonotypes.

Germline-derived CDR1 and CDR2 are MDHEN and SYDVKM. Trimming at V came to 2 bases and at J to 4 bases, leaving 3 bases not matched to a gene. This CDR3 comprises 15 residues. This clone appeared a few times. Its matching antigen is unknown. This CDR3 is also generated by other DNA sequences in the sample. Those who donated were healthy HIV-negative adults, with no recent acute infections or vaccinations reported. The authors divided CD4+ cells into CD45RA+ naive and CD45RA-negative memory subsets. When replicate PCRs were run on sorted subsets, they used 200 ng DNA, some 30,000 T cell genomes. Sequencing used immunoSEQ multiplex PCR; TCRdb keeps in-frame clones, though not all of them. This table holds 730,000 or so clones, more than 70% found once.

The sequenced material came from memory CD4+ T cells sorted from blood. Subset specified: CD45RA-negative fraction. The clonotype was recovered from a woman between 25 and 40 years old in good health. The genes are TRBV28 and TRBJ2-3; 10 bases match TRBD1. The CDR3 nucleotides are TGTGCCAGCAGTTTACCCGGGACAGGGGCAGATACGCAGTATTTT. Translated, it gives CASSLPGTGADTQYF.